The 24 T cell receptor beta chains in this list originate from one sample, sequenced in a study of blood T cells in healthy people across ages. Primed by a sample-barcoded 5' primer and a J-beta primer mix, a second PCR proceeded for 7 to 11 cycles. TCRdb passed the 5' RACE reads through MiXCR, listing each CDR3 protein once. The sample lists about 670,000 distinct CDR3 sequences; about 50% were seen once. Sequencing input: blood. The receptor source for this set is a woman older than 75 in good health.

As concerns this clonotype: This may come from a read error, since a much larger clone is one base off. The DNA for the CDR3 is TGTGTCAGCGCCCATGAAGACAATGAGCAGTTCTTC. Amino acids: CVSAHEDNEQFF. J is TRBJ2-1 and V is TRBV28; D is undetermined. Germline CDR1 and CDR2: MDHEN and SYDVKM. The CDR3 is 12 residues long.

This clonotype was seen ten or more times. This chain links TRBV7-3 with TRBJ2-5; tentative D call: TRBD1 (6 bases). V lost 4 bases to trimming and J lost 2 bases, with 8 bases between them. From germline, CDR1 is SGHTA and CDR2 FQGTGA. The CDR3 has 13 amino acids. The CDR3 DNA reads TGTGCCAGCAGCTCAGACAGGCAAGAGACCCAGTACTTC. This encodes CASSSDRQETQYF.

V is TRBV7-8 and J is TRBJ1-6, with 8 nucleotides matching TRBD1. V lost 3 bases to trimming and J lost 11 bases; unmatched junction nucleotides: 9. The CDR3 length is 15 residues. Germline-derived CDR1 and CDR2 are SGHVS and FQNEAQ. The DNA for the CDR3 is TGTGCCAGCAGCTTTACAGGGGGATCCAATGCACCCCTCCACTTT. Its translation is CASSFTGGSNAPLHF.

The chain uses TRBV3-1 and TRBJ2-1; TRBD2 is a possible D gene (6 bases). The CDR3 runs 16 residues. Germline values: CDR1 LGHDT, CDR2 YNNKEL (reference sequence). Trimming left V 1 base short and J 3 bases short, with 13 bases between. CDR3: CASSQGGWRGYNEQFF. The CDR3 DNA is TGTGCCAGCAGCCAAGGTGGGTGGCGGGGCTACAATGAGCAGTTCTTC.

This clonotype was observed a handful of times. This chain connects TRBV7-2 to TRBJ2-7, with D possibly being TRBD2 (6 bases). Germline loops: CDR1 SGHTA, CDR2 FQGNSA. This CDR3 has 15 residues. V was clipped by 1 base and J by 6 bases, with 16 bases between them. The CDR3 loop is CASSLGASDGREQYF. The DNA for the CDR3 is TGTGCCAGCAGCTTAGGGGCTAGCGATGGGCGCGAGCAGTACTTC.

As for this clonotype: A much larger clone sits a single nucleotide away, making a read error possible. The CDR3 region has the DNA TGTGCCAGCAGTTTTGCGGTCACAGATACGCAGTATTTT. Translation gives CASSFAVTDTQYF. The chain recombines TRBV12-3 or TRBV12-4 with TRBJ2-3; D uncertain. The CDR3 extends over 13 amino acids. The V and J ends lost 3 bases and 2 bases respectively, with 6 bases between them.

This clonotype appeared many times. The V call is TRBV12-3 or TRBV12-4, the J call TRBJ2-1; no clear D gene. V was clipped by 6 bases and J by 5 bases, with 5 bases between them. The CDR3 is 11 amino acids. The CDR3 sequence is CASSHNNEQFF. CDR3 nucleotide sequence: TGTGCCAGCAGCCACAACAATGAGCAGTTCTTC.

The CDR3 is CASRRTGNNQPQHF. The CDR3 nucleotides read TGTGCCAGCAGGCGGACAGGAAACAATCAGCCCCAGCATTTT. The chain employs TRBV7-8 and TRBJ1-5; 7 bases line up with TRBD1. The CDR3 loop spans 14 amino acids. Trimming at V came to 6 bases and at J to 3 bases, leaving 5 bases not matched to a gene. Germline assignment: CDR1 SGHVS and CDR2 FQNEAQ.

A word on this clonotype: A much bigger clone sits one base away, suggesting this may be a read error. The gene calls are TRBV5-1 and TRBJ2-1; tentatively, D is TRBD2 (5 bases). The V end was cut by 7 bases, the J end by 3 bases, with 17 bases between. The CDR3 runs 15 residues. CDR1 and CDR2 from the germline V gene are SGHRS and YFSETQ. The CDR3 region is CASRRGDLIYNEQFF. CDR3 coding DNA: TGCGCCAGCCGACGGGGTGATTTGATCTACAATGAGCAGTTCTTC.

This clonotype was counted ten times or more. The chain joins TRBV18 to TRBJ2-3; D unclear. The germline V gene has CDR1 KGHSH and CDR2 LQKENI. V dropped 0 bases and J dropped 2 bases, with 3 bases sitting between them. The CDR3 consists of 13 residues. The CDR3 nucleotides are TGTGCCAGCTCACCACCAGCCACAGATACGCAGTATTTT. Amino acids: CASSPPATDTQYF.

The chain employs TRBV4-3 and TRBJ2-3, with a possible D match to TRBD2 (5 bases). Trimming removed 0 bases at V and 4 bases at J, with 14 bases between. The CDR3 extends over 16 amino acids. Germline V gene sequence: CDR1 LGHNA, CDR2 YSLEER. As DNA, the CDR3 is TGCGCCAGCAGCCAAGAAGTTGGGAGTTTCGCAGATACGCAGTATTTT. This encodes CASSQEVGSFADTQYF.

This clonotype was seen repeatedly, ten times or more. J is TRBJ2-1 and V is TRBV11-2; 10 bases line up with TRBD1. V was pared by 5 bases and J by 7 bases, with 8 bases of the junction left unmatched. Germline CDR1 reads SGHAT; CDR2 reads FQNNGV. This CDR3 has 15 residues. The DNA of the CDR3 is TGTGCCAGCAGCACAGTCCGGACAGGGGGGAATGAGCAGTTCTTC. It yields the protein CASSTVRTGGNEQFF.

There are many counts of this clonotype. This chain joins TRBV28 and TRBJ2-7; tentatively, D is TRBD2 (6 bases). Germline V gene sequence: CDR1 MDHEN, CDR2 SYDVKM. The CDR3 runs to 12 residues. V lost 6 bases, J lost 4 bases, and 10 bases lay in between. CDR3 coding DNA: TGTGCCAGCAGGGGACGGGGGTACGAGCAGTACTTC. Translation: CASRGRGYEQYF.

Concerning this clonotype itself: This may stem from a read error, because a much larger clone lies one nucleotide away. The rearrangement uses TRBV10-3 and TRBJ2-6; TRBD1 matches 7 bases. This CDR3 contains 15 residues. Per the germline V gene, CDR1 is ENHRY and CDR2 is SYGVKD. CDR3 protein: CAISPDRAGADVLTF. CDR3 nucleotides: TGTGCCATCAGCCCTGACAGGGCTGGGGCCGACGTCCTGACTTTC.

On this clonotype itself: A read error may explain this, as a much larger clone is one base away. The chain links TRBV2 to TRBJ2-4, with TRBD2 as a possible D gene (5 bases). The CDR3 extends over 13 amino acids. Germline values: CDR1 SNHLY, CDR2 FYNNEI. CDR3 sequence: CASTGVFGNVQYF. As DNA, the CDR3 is TGTGCCAGCACCGGGGTGTTCGGAAACGTTCAGTACTTC.

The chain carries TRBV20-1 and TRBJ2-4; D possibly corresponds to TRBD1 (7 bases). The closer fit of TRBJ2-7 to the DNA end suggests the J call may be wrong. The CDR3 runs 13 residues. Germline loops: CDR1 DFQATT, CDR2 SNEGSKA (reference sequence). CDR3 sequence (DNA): TGCAGTGCTGCGGGACAGCTAAACGACGAGCAGTACTTC. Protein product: CSAAGQLNDEQYF.

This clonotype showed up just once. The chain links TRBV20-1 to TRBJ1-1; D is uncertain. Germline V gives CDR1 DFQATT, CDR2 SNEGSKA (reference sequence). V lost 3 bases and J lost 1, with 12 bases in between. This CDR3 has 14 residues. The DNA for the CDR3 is TGCAGTGCTAGCGTAACTGGAGAGAACACTGAAGCTTTCTTT. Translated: CSASVTGENTEAFF.

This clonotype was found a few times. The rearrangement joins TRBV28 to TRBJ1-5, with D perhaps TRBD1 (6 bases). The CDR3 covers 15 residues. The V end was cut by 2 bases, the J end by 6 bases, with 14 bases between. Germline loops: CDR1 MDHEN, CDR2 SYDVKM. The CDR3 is CASSLAGKTGQPQHF. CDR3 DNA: TGTGCCAGCAGTTTAGCAGGGAAGACAGGTCAGCCCCAGCATTTT.

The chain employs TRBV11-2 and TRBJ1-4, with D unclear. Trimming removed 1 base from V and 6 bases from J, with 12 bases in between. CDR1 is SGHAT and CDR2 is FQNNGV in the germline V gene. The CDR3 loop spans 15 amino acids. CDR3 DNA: TGTGCCAGCAGCTTAGGATTCCAATTGGATGAAAAACTGTTTTTT. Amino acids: CASSLGFQLDEKLFF.

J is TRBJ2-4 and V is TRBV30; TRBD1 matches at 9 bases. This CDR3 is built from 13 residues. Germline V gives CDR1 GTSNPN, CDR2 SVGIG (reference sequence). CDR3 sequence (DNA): TGTGCTTTTACAGGGGGCGTCAAAAACATTCAGTACTTC. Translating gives CAFTGGVKNIQYF. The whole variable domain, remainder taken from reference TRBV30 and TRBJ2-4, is SQTIHQWPATLVQPVGSPLSLECTVEGTSNPNLYWYRQAAGRGLQLLFYSVGIGQISSEVPQNLSASRPQDRQFILSSKKLLLSDSGFYLCAFTGGVKNIQYFGAGTRLSVL.

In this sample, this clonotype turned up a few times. CDR3 amino acids: CASRITGATDTQYF. As DNA, the CDR3 is TGTGCCAGCCGGATTACAGGGGCCACAGATACGCAGTATTTT. The chain links TRBV6-6 to TRBJ2-3; 7 positions match TRBD1. J lost 2 bases, V lost 8 bases, and 7 bases had no gene match. The germline CDR1 and CDR2 sequences are MNHNY and SVGAGI (reference sequence). This CDR3 region has 14 residues.

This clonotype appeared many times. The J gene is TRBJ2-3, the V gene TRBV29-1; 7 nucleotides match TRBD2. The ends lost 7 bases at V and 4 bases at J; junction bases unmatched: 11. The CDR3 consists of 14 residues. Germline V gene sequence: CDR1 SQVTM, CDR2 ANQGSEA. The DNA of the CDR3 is TGCAGCGCCGGGGCTACCCGGGAGGCAGATACGCAGTATTTT. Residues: CSAGATREADTQYF.

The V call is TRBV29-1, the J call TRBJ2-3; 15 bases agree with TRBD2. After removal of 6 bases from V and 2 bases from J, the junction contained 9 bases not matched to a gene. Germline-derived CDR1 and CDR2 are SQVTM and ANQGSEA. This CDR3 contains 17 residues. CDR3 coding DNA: TGCAGCGTCCTGGGACTAGCGGGGGGCCTGTACACAGATACGCAGTATTTT. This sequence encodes CSVLGLAGGLYTDTQYF.

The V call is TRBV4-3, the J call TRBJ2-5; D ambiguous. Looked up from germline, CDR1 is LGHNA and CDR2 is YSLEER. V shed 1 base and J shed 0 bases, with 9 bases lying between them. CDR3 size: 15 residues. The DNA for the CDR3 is TGCGCCAGCAGCCAAGGGATCGGGTACCAAGAGACCCAGTACTTC. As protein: CASSQGIGYQETQYF.